This T cell receptor beta chain derives from a study of blood T cell repertoires in COVID-19 (dated by TCRdb to about 2020). As for the study more broadly: Collaborator samples came from the United States, Italy and Spain and covered acute and convalescent phases of COVID-19. The material from the prospective study consisted of cDNA or gDNA derived from T cells, B-cell-depleted T cells, or PBMCs. Deeply sampled blood TCRbeta repertoires from subjects exposed to, actively infected with, or recovered from COVID-19 were included in the dataset. The repertoires were released in a freely available public database intended as a resource for research on the immune response to SARS-CoV-2. Samples were obtained from the ongoing ImmuneRACE study (first 160 participants) and from 1,254 subjects provided by 6 global collaborators. Nearly every sample came with metadata listing a de-identified subject ID, COVID-19 status, age in years and sex. Where available, HLA class I and class II types were obtained from metadata supplied by the sample provider rather than from assay-based typing.

TCRbeta CDR3 regions were amplified from genomic DNA by means of the immunoSEQ Assay, a bias-controlled multiplex PCR. Per the original workflow: The number of nucleated cells in each sample was estimated by amplification of reference gene primers within the assay. To quantify the absolute abundance of each unique TCRbeta CDR3 rearrangement, sequence reads were collapsed and filtered. For each sample, productive Simpson clonality was calculated as the square root of Simpson's diversity index over productive rearrangements. Imported from immuneACCESS, the table was reduced by TCRdb to in-frame sequences with V and J called. These copies leave out some clones; in studies compared against another copy, an unresolved V gene accounts for under half, and the cause of the remainder is not known. V, J and clone size are those of that table, while D and trimming were read from the DNA. The sample profile shows 20,000 or so clones; 75% to 95% of them were found once. The ten largest clones add up to 2.5% to 4% of the sample.

Whole blood was collected in K2EDTA tubes by collaborating institutions according to the institutions' own protocols. For TCRbeta analysis, collaborator samples were shipped as frozen whole blood, as isolated PBMCs, or as DNA extracted from either sample type. From cysteine to phenylalanine, the CDR3 is 16 amino acids long. The kept DNA is CDR3 alone, 48 bases in frame from the first base. Looking up the germline V gene yields CDR1 SGHDN and CDR2 FVKESK. V trim: 0 bases; J trim: 6 bases; unmatched bases: 5. Findings and caveats that apply to the study as a whole: Clinical and demographic metadata were provided uncurated, with the amount varying by source and participant.

In the case of this clone: No antigen is known for it. The record has no base qualities; no much larger clone is one base away.

The receptor was derived from a woman in her 70s with active COVID-19. This receptor chain uses TRBV14 and TRBJ2-1; 10 central nucleotides agree with TRBD2. What was sequenced was peripheral blood. The CDR3 region has the sequence CASSQDLTSGANEQFF. The DNA sequence follows: TGTGCCAGCAGCCAAGATTTAACTAGCGGGGCCAATGAGCAGTTCTTC.